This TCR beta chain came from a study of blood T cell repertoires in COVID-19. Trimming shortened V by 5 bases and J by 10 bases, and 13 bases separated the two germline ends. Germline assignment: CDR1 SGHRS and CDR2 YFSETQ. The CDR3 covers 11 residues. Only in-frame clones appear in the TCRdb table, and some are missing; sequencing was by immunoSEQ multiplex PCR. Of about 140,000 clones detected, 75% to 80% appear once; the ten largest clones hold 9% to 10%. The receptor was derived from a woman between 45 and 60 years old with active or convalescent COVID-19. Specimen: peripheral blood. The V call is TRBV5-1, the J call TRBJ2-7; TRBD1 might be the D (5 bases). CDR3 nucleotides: TGCGCCAGCAGGGGTTCAGGACAACAGTACTTC. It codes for CASRGSGQQYF. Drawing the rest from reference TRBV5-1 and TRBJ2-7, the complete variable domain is KAGVTQTPRYLIKTRGQQVTLSCSPISGHRSVSWYQQTPGQGLQFLFEYFSETQRNKGNFPGRFSGRQFSNSRSEMNVSTLELGDSALYLCASRGSGQQYFGPGTRLTVT.